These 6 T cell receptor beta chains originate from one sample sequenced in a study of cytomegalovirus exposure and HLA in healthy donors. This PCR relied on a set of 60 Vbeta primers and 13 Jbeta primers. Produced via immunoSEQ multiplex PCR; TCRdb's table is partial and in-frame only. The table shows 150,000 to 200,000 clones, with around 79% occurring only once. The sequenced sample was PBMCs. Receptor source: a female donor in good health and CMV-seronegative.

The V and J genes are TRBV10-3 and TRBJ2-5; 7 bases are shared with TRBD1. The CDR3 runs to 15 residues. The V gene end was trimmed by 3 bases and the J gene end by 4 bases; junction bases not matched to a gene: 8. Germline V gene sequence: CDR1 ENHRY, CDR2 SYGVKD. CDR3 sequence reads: CAISEGSGGIETQYF. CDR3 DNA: TGTGCCATCAGTGAAGGGTCAGGGGGTATAGAGACCCAGTACTTC.

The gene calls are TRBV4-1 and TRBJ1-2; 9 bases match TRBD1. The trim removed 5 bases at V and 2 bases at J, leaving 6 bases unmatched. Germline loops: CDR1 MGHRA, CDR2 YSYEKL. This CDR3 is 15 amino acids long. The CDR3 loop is CASSYRGRMNYGYTF. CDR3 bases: TGCGCCAGCAGCTACAGGGGGCGGATGAACTATGGCTACACCTTC.

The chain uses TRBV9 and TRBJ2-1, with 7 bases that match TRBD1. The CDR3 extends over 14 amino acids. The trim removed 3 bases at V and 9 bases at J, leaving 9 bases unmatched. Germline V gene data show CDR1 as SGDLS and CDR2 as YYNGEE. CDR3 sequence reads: CASSGPGTEIEQFF. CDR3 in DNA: TGTGCCAGCAGCGGACCCGGGACAGAAATTGAGCAGTTCTTC.

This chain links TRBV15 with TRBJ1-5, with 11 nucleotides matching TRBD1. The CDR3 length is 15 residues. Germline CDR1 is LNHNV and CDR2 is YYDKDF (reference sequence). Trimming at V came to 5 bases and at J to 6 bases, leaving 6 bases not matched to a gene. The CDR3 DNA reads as TGTGCCACCAGCCGAGGGACAGGGGGAACTCAGCCCCAGCATTTT. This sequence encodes CATSRGTGGTQPQHF.

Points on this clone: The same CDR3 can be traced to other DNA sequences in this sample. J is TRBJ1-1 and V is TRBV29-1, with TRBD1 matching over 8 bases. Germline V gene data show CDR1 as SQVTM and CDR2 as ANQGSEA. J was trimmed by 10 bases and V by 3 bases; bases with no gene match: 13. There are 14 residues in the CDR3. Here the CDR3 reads CSVDGWTGSRGAFF. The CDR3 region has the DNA TGCAGCGTTGACGGTTGGACAGGGAGCAGGGGAGCTTTCTTT.

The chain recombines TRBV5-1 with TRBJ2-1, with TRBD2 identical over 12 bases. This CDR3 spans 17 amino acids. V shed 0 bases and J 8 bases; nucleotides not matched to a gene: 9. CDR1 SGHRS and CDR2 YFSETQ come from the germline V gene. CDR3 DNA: TGCGCCAGCAGCTTGGGCCGCCTAGCGGGAGGGGTCGATGAGCAGTTCTTC. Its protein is CASSLGRLAGGVDEQFF. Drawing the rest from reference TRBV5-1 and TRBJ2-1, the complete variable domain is KAGVTQTPRYLIKTRGQQVTLSCSPISGHRSVSWYQQTPGQGLQFLFEYFSETQRNKGNFPGRFSGRQFSNSRSEMNVSTLELGDSALYLCASSLGRLAGGVDEQFFGPGTRLTVL.